This is a list of T cell receptor beta chains from one sample in a study of CD8 T cells in ankylosing spondylitis. TCRdb passed the 5' RACE reads through MiXCR, listing each CDR3 protein once. This sample has around 300,000 distinct CDR3 sequences, with about 20% found just once. Sequences were obtained from blood, either unsorted or a sorted T cell fraction (not recorded which). Source of these receptors: a female donor with ankylosing spondylitis or in good health (not recorded which). Both conserved end residues are part of each CDR3. Fields, in order: CDR3 DNA, CDR3 protein, clone size, V gene, D gene, J gene. The D gene is left open where the match is weak. Not all rows give a size; the values are once, few, many and, for expanded clones, a class.

cdr3_nt: TGTGCCAGCAGTTCGCGGGAAAGGGGAGATACGCAGTATTTT; cdr3_aa: CASSSRERGDTQYF; clone_size: once; v_call: TRBV28; d_call: -; j_call: TRBJ2-3
cdr3_nt: TGCAGTGCTAATTGGAACAGCCCGAACACTGAAGCTTTCTTT; cdr3_aa: CSANWNSPNTEAFF; clone_size: -; v_call: TRBV20-1; d_call: -; j_call: TRBJ1-1
cdr3_nt: TGTGCCATCAGTGAGTCCGGACTAGCGGGAGGGATGGATACGCAGTATTTT; cdr3_aa: CAISESGLAGGMDTQYF; clone_size: -; v_call: TRBV10-3; d_call: TRBD2; j_call: TRBJ2-3
cdr3_nt: TGTGCCAGCTCACCGATCGGGACAGCACAAGAGACCCAGTACTTC; cdr3_aa: CASSPIGTAQETQYF; clone_size: -; v_call: TRBV18; d_call: TRBD1; j_call: TRBJ2-5
cdr3_nt: TGTGCCACCAGCACTCACGGGCAGGGCCGGTACGAGCAGTACTTC; cdr3_aa: CATSTHGQGRYEQYF; clone_size: few; v_call: TRBV15; d_call: -; j_call: TRBJ2-7
cdr3_nt: TGCGCCAGCAGCCCCCGGGAGGGGGACGAGCAGTACTTC; cdr3_aa: CASSPREGDEQYF; clone_size: few; v_call: TRBV4-3; d_call: TRBD2; j_call: TRBJ2-7
cdr3_nt: TGCAGTGTCAGTCGCCCTAGCACAGATACGCAGTATTTT; cdr3_aa: CSVSRPSTDTQYF; clone_size: -; v_call: TRBV20-1; d_call: -; j_call: TRBJ2-3
cdr3_nt: TGTGCCAGCAGCAGAGGACAGTCCGGGGAGCTGTTTTTT; cdr3_aa: CASSRGQSGELFF; clone_size: many; v_call: TRBV6-5; d_call: -; j_call: TRBJ2-2
cdr3_nt: TGTGCCAGCAGCTTAGGGACTAGCGGGATCGTAAATGAGCAGTTCTTC; cdr3_aa: CASSLGTSGIVNEQFF; clone_size: few; v_call: TRBV7-2; d_call: TRBD2; j_call: TRBJ2-1
cdr3_nt: TGTGCCAGCAGCTTAGATAGGCGGAACGAGCAGTACTTC; cdr3_aa: CASSLDRRNEQYF; clone_size: -; v_call: TRBV7-8; d_call: -; j_call: TRBJ2-7
cdr3_nt: TGCAGTGCTAGCCCCTCATGGGGGGAGCCCCGTAATGAGCAGTTCTTC; cdr3_aa: CSASPSWGEPRNEQFF; clone_size: -; v_call: TRBV20-1; d_call: -; j_call: TRBJ2-1